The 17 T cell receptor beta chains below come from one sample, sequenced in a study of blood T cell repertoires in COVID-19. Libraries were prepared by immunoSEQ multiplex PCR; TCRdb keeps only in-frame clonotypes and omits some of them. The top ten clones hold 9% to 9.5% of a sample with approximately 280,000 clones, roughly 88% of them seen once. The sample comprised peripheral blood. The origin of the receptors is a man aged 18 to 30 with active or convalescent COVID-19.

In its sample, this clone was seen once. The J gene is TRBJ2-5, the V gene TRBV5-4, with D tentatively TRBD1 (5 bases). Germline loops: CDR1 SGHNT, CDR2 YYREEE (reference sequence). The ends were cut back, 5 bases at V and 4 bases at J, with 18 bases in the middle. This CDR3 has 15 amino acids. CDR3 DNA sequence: TGTGCCAGCAGTAACTACAAAGGGGCTGGAGAGACCCAGTACTTC. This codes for CASSNYKGAGETQYF.

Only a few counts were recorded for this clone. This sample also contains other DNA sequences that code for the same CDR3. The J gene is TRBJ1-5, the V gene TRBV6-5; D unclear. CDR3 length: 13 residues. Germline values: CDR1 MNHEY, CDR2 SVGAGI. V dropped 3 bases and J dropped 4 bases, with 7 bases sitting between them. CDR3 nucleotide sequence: TGTGCCAGCAGTTATAGGGAGAATCAGCCCCAGCATTTT. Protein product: CASSYRENQPQHF.

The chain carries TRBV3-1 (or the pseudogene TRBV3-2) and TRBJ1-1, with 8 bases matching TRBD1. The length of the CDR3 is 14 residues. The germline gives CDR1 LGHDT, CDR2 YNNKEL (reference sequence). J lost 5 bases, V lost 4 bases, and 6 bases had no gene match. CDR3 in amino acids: CASSPDRVGTEAFF. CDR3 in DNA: TGTGCCAGCAGCCCGGACAGGGTCGGAACTGAAGCTTTCTTT.

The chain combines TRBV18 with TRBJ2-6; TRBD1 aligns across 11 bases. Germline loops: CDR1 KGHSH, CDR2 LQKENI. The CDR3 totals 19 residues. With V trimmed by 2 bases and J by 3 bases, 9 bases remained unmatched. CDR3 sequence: CASSPARTGGIGGANVLTF. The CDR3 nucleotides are TGTGCCAGCTCACCAGCAAGGACAGGGGGCATCGGTGGGGCCAACGTCCTGACTTTC.

For the CDR3, the DNA is TGCAGCGTACAACAGGGGACAGATACGCAGTATTTT. Protein product: CSVQQGTDTQYF. The rearrangement joins TRBV29-1 to TRBJ2-3; the match to TRBD1 covers 7 bases. V gave up 6 bases and J gave up 3 bases; unmatched junction bases: 3. Per the germline V gene, CDR1 is SQVTM and CDR2 is ANQGSEA. The CDR3 consists of 12 residues.

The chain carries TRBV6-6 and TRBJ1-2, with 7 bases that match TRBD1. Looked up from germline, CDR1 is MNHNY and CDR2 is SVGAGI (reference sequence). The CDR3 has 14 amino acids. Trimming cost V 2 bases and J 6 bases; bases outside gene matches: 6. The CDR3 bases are TGTGCCAGCAGTTACCCGGGACAGCAGAATGGCTACACCTTC. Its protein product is CASSYPGQQNGYTF.

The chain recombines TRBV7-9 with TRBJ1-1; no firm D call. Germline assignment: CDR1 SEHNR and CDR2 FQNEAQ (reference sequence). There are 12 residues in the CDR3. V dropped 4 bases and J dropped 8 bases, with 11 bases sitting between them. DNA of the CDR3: TGTGCCAGCAGCTCCCGGGTCCTCGAAGCTTTCTTT. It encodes CASSSRVLEAFF.

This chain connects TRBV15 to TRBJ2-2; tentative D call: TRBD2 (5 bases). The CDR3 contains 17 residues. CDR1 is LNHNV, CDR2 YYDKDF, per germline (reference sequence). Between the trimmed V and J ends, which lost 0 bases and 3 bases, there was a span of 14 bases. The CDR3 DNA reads TGTGCCACCAGCAGAGATGGAGTGGGGAGTCACACCGGGGAGCTGTTTTTT. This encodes CATSRDGVGSHTGELFF.

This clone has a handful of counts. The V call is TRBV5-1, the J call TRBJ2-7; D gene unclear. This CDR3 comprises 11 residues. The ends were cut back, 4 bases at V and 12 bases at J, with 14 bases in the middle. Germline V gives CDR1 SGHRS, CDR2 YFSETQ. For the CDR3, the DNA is TGCGCCAGCAGCCGGTACAGTAATTGGTACTTC. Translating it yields CASSRYSNWYF.

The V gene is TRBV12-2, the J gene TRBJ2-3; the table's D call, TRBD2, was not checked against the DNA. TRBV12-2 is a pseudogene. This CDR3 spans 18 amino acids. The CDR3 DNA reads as TGTGCAAGTCGCTTAGTTGGCGTGGCTAGCGGGGTGGATGATACGCAGTATTTT. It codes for CASRLVGVASGVDDTQYF.

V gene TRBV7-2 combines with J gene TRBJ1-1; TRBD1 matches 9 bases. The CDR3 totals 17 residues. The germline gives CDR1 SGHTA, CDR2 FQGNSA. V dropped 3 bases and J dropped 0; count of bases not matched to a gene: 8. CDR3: CASSFLGQGLMNTEAFF. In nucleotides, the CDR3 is TGTGCCAGCAGCTTCTTAGGACAGGGGCTCATGAACACTGAAGCTTTCTTT.

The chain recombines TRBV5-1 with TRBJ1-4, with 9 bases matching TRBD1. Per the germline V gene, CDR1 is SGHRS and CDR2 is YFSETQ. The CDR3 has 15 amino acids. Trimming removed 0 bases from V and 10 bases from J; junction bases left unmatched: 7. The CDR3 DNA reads TGCGCCAGCAGCTTGGCGGACAGGGGCTATAGAAAACTGTTTTTT. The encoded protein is CASSLADRGYRKLFF.

CDR3 in DNA: TGTGCCAGTAGTTATACTAGCGGGGGCCCAGATACGCAGTATTTT. Its protein product is CASSYTSGGPDTQYF. The chain combines TRBV19 with TRBJ2-3; 11 bases are shared with TRBD2. The V gene end was trimmed by 5 bases and the J gene end by 4 bases; junction bases not matched to a gene: 5. CDR1 and CDR2 (germline): LNHDA, SQIVND (reference sequence). The CDR3 has 15 residues.

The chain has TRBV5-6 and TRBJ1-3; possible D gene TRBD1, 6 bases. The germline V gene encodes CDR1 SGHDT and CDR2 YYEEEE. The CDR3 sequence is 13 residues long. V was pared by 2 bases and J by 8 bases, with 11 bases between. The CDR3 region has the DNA TGTGCCAGCAGCTTTCTCGAGGGGGACACCATATATTTT. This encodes CASSFLEGDTIYF. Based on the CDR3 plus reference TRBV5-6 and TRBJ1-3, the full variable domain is DAGVTQSPTHLIKTRGQQVTLRCSPKSGHDTVSWYQQALGQGPQFIFQYYEEEERQRGNFPDRFSGHQFPNYSSELNVNALLLGDSALYLCASSFLEGDTIYFGEGSWLTVV.

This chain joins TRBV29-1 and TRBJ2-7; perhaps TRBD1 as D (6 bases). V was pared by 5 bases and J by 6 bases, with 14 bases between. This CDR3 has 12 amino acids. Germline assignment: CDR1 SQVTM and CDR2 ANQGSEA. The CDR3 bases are TGCAGCGTTATGGGGACAATGGGCGAGCAGTACTTC. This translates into CSVMGTMGEQYF.

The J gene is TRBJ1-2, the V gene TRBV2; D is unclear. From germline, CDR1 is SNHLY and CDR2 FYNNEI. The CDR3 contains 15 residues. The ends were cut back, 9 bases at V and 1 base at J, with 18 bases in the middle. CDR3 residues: CARSFKPGLNYGYTF. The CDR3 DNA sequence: TGTGCCAGATCCTTCAAGCCAGGTCTTAACTATGGCTACACCTTC.

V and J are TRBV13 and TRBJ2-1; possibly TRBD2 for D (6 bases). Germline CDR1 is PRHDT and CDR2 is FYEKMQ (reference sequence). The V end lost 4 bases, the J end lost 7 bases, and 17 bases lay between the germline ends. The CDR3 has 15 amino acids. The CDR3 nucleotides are TGTGCCAGCAGCTCACGCGGGGCCCAATGGAATGAGCAGTTCTTC. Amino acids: CASSSRGAQWNEQFF. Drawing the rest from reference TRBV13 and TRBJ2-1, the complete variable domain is AAGVIQSPRHLIKEKRETATLKCYPIPRHDTVYWYQQGPGQDPQFLISFYEKMQSDKGSIPDRFSAQQFSDYHSELNMSSLELGDSALYFCASSSRGAQWNEQFFGPGTRLTVL.